This T cell receptor (beta chain) came from a study of breast tumors, draining lymph nodes, adjacent tissues (dated by TCRdb to about 2016). About the study as a whole: The study compared TCR beta repertoires across tumor, adjacent nontumor tissue and axillary lymph nodes from breast cancer patients. The study was designed to assess the relationships and possible T-cell exchange between tumor, surrounding tissue and draining lymph node repertoires in human breast cancer. What the study reported, not specific to this receptor: The data were considered consistent with the idea that most tumor T cells come from the lymph node and then expand in tumor tissue. The study presented the conclusion that tumor T cells originate in lymph nodes as consistent with a hypothesis, not as something directly demonstrated. Tumor and nontumor tissue repertoires were found to be significantly more similar in luminal-like than in basal-like breast cancer. Tumors showed preferential V and J gene usage, and their T-cell repertoire diversity fell below that of lymph nodes yet above that of nontumor tissue.

Lymph node samples were obtained from the axillary draining lymph nodes of breast cancer patients. The CDR3 covers 15 residues, taking in both the cysteine and the phenylalanine. Here the CDR3 DNA is all that survives: 45 bases in frame from base 1. CDR1 and CDR2 are read off the germline V gene (reference sequence) as SEHNR and FQNEAQ. As for this clonotype: Its antigen is unknown. The junction departs from germline at one end; a sequencing error may be responsible.

Sequenced using an Illumina HiSeq 2000. Multiplex PCR amplification was used to generate the TCR beta chain libraries. The amplified TCR beta chain products were analyzed by high-throughput sequencing. Using fastp at Q25 and MiXCR, TCRdb reprocessed the public reads and kept productive beta chains. Every distinct CDR3 protein forms one entry, paired with its most common genes and DNA. For this sample there are 100,000 to 150,000 distinct CDR3 sequences; under 25% appear just once. The leading ten clones occupy 2.6% of the sample. This clonotype was obtained from a female donor with breast cancer. Some clones in this sample may be carry-over from other donors' samples. Source material: axillary lymph node tissue. Here the chain combines TRBV7-9 and TRBJ2-1, with the D gene too uncertain to name. DNA sequence: TGTGCCAGGAGCTTAGGAACGTCTCACCCAGGCGAGCAGTTCTTC. This yields the protein CARSLGTSHPGEQFF.